Listed below are T cell receptor beta chains from one sample, sequenced in a study of T cells in narcolepsy. Method: immunoSEQ multiplex PCR; TCRdb's copy keeps in-frame clones and lacks some. The data show around 34,000 clones, around three quarters seen once. The specimen sequenced was memory (CD45RA-) CD4+ T cells from blood. Receptors were obtained from a human donor in good health. The CDR3 runs from the conserved cysteine through the conserved F or W. Each record gives: V gene, clone size, J gene, D gene, CDR3 DNA, CDR3 protein. The D gene is left open where the match is weak. The size field is filled for only some rows; it gives once, few, many or a size class.

TRBV2	few	TRBJ1-4	TRBD1	TGTGCCAGCAGGTCAAGCAGGGGGCGGCTGACTAATGAAAAACTGTTTTTT	CASRSSRGRLTNEKLFF
TRBV19	NA	TRBJ1-5	NA	TGTGCCAGTAGTATAGGATCCCTTGACAGGCGGCAGCATTTT	CASSIGSLDRRQHF
TRBV5-1	NA	TRBJ2-5	NA	TGCGCCAGCAGCAGCGGCCCCACCGGGAGTACTCAAGAGACCCAGTACTTC	CASSSGPTGSTQETQYF
TRBV9	NA	TRBJ2-2	TRBD2	TGTGCCAGCAGCTTAGCGGGAGATAAGGCCGGGGGGCTGTTTTTT	CASSLAGDKAGGLFF
TRBV14	once	TRBJ1-4	NA	TGTGCCAGCAGCCAAGAGTCCAGGGAAAAACTGTTTTTT	CASSQESREKLFF
TRBV6-1	NA	TRBJ2-7	NA	TGTGCCAGCCGGGTGAATTACGAGCAGTACTTC	CASRVNYEQYF
TRBV2	few	TRBJ2-4	NA	TGTGCCAGCAGTGATTATCGAACGGGCAAAAACATTCAGTACTTC	CASSDYRTGKNIQYF
TRBV4-2	once	TRBJ2-7	TRBD2	TGTGCCAGCAGCCAAGGGCCATGGCGGGCTAGCGGGATGGGCGACGAGCAGTACTTC	CASSQGPWRASGMGDEQYF
TRBV6-5	NA	TRBJ1-1	NA	TGTGCCAGCAGTGGAGGTAAAGATGAAGCTTTCTTT	CASSGGKDEAFF
TRBV14	few	TRBJ1-4	NA	TGTGCCAGCAGCCAACAGGTTACAAATGAAAAACTGTTTTTT	CASSQQVTNEKLFF
TRBV6-6	NA	TRBJ1-3	TRBD1	TGTGCCAGCAGCACACAGGGGGCGCTCAGAAACACCATATATTTT	CASSTQGALRNTIYF
TRBV5-4	NA	TRBJ1-3	NA	TGTGCCAGCAGCTTGCCCGGGACTGGAAACACCATATATTTT	CASSLPGTGNTIYF
TRBV27	NA	TRBJ2-7	TRBD1	TGTGCCCCTAGTTACACACAGGGGGTCAACGACGAGCAGTACTTC	CAPSYTQGVNDEQYF
TRBV12-5	NA	TRBJ1-1	TRBD1	TGTGCTAGTGTTTCCGGGACAGGGAACACTGAAGCTTTCTTT	CASVSGTGNTEAFF
TRBV7-9	few	TRBJ1-1	NA	TGTGCCAGCAGTCGACAGACTGAAGCTTTCTTT	CASSRQTEAFF
TRBV19	NA	TRBJ2-3	NA	TGTGCCAGTAAGGCACAAGGGGGGTCAGATACGCAGTATTTT	CASKAQGGSDTQYF
TRBV5-6	NA	TRBJ2-2	TRBD2	TGTGCCAGCAGCTTGAGGGGACGAGCGGGAGTCCGAACCGGGGAGCTGTTTTTT	CASSLRGRAGVRTGELFF
TRBV19	NA	TRBJ1-1	TRBD1	TGTGCCAGTAGTATATCGGTACAGGGGGCTCGTAGCACTGAAGCTTTCTTT	CASSISVQGARSTEAFF
TRBV6-4	NA	TRBJ2-1	NA	TGTGCCAGCAGTCAAGAAGCGAGGAGTCACTACAATGAGCAGTTCTTC	CASSQEARSHYNEQFF
TRBV10-2	NA	TRBJ2-4	TRBD1	TGCGCCAGCAGGGACAGGGGGCCCCAGTACTTC	CASRDRGPQYF
TRBV29-1	once	TRBJ1-1	TRBD1	TGCAGCGGAAGACAGGGATTACAGTTGAACACTGAAGCTTTCTTT	CSGRQGLQLNTEAFF
TRBV12-5	NA	TRBJ2-5	NA	TGTGCTAGTGGTTTTTCTGAGTACCAAGAGACCCAGTACTTC	CASGFSEYQETQYF
TRBV27	NA	TRBJ1-2	NA	TGTGCCAGCTCCTCGGGGGTGTTTTCCTATGGCTACACCTTC	CASSSGVFSYGYTF
TRBV20-1	NA	TRBJ2-1	NA	TGCAGTGCTAGAGCCCGTCCTGAGCAGTTCTTC	CSARARPEQFF
TRBV7-9	NA	TRBJ1-1	NA	TGTGCCAGCAGCTCTAGCGGGCAGGGAGACACTGAAGCTTTCTTT	CASSSSGQGDTEAFF
TRBV7-9	NA	TRBJ1-5	TRBD1	TGTGCCAGCAGCTTAGCTGAGGCAGGGGGATATCAGCCCCAGCATTTT	CASSLAEAGGYQPQHF
TRBV30	NA	TRBJ2-2	TRBD1	TGTGCCTGGAGTACAGGGGGCTCGAGCACCGGGGAGCTGTTTTTT	CAWSTGGSSTGELFF
TRBV5-4	NA	TRBJ2-5	TRBD1	TGTGCCAGCAGCATCCAGGGGGCGTCGGGAACCCAGTACTTC	CASSIQGASGTQYF
TRBV11-2	NA	TRBJ2-7	TRBD2	TGTGCCAGCAGCTTTAGCCCTAGCGGGGGATCCTACGAGCAGTACTTC	CASSFSPSGGSYEQYF
TRBV4-1	medium-sized	TRBJ1-4	TRBD1	TGCGCCAGCAGCCAAATGGGACAGCCTCCTAATGAAAAACTGTTTTTT	CASSQMGQPPNEKLFF
TRBV5-5	NA	TRBJ1-4	TRBD1	TGTGCCAGCAGCTTGCCACGGACAGGGGGCCTCGATGAAAAACTGTTTTTT	CASSLPRTGGLDEKLFF
TRBV5-5	few	TRBJ1-2	NA	TGTGCCAGCAGCTTGGGCGCGTCAGGGCCCTATGGCTACACCTTC	CASSLGASGPYGYTF
TRBV5-4	NA	TRBJ1-2	NA	TGTGCCAGCAGTATTACGGGAGCTAACTATGGCTACACCTTC	CASSITGANYGYTF
TRBV12-5	NA	TRBJ2-1	NA	TGTGCTAGTGGTTTGGTACGGGTTGGGGGCAATGAGCAGTTCTTC	CASGLVRVGGNEQFF
TRBV5-1	NA	TRBJ1-5	TRBD1	TGCGCCAGCAGCCCGGACAGGGGAAATCAGCCCCAGCATTTT	CASSPDRGNQPQHF
TRBV5-1	NA	TRBJ1-1	NA	TGCGCCAGCAGCCCCGATCGCGGACACGCGAGCACTGAAGCTTTCTTT	CASSPDRGHASTEAFF
TRBV16	few	TRBJ1-1	NA	TGTGCCAGCAGCCTAACAGTGAACACTGAAGCTTTCTTT	CASSLTVNTEAFF
TRBV12-5	NA	TRBJ2-5	TRBD2	TGTGCTAGTGGCCCTAGCGGGGGAGGAGAGACCCAGTACTTC	CASGPSGGGETQYF
TRBV28	NA	TRBJ2-5	NA	TGTGCCAGCAGTTTCCCCCGCCTTAAGACCCAGTACTTC	CASSFPRLKTQYF
TRBV7-2	NA	TRBJ1-1	NA	TGTGCCAGCAGCTTAGGGATCGGGGGGAACACTGAAGCTTTCTTT	CASSLGIGGNTEAFF
TRBV6-5	NA	TRBJ1-6	NA	TGTGCCAGCAGTCGACAGAGGTTGGGCTCACCCCTCCACTTT	CASSRQRLGSPLHF
TRBV6-5	NA	TRBJ2-7	NA	TGTGCCAGCAGTGAAGGAGGGTACGAGCAGTACTTC	CASSEGGYEQYF
TRBV11-1	NA	TRBJ2-1	TRBD2	TGTGCCAGCAGCTTAGGAGGAGCGGGACTAGCGGGAAATGAGCAGTTCTTC	CASSLGGAGLAGNEQFF
TRBV6-1	NA	TRBJ1-5	TRBD1	TGTGCCAGCACAAGGACAGGCAACAATCAGCCCCAGCATTTT	CASTRTGNNQPQHF
TRBV5-1	NA	TRBJ2-1	TRBD2	TGCGCCAGCAGCGGGGGGGAGCCACAGAATGAGCAGTTCTTC	CASSGGEPQNEQFF
TRBV6-5	NA	TRBJ2-5	NA	TGTGCCAGCGGCGAAGAGAGGGAGACCCAGTACTTC	CASGEERETQYF
TRBV5-1	NA	TRBJ2-5	TRBD1	TGCGCCAGCAGCTCGGACAGGGTCGGGCAAGAGACCCAATACTTC	CASSSDRVGQETQYF
TRBV6-1	NA	TRBJ1-1	NA	TGTGCCAGCAGTGATGCAGGGATGAGGAACACTGAAGCTTTCTTT	CASSDAGMRNTEAFF
TRBV27	NA	TRBJ2-3	NA	TGTGCCAGCAGTCCCCAGGGGGGTATCAAGGGTCCGCAGTATTTT	CASSPQGGIKGPQYF
TRBV11-3	NA	TRBJ2-7	TRBD2	TGTGCCAGCAGCCCCGGGGGTAGCGGGGGGTACGAGCAGTACTTC	CASSPGGSGGYEQYF
TRBV5-4	once	TRBJ1-2	NA	TGTGCCAGCAGCTCTAGCCCTTCATCCTACACCTTC	CASSSSPSSYTF
TRBV7-2	once	TRBJ2-7	TRBD2	TGTGCCAGCAGCTTAATATCCGGGACTAGCGGGAGTCGATCCTACGAGCAGTACTTC	CASSLISGTSGSRSYEQYF
TRBV7-9	few	TRBJ1-1	TRBD1	TGTGCCAGCAGCGCCGGGACAGGGCACACTGAAGCTTTCTTT	CASSAGTGHTEAFF
TRBV5-1	few	TRBJ2-1	TRBD2	TGCGCCAGCAGCTCCACAGCGGGATCCTACAATGAGCAGTTCTTC	CASSSTAGSYNEQFF
TRBV7-2	NA	TRBJ1-5	NA	TGTGCCAGCAGCTTATGGGCCGTCAGCAATCAGCCCCAGCATTTT	CASSLWAVSNQPQHF
TRBV7-2	NA	TRBJ2-1	NA	TGTGCCAGCAGCCGGCGACCGGGGACCTCAGAGTACAATGAGCAGTTCTTC	CASSRRPGTSEYNEQFF
TRBV7-8	NA	TRBJ2-6	TRBD1	TGTGCCAGCAGAAGGACAGGGCGCTTATCTGGGGCCAACGTCCTGACTTTC	CASRRTGRLSGANVLTF